This paragraph covers one T cell receptor (beta chain) sequence. The antigen is not known. Used for diagnoses were clinical symptoms, serum thyroxine and TRAb, thyroid ultrasound and orbital computed tomography. The data are from a study of T cells in Graves' hyperthyroidism and ophthalmopathy. Study-wide background: Any treatment followed the collection of peripheral blood at initial diagnosis.

Researchers took RNA transcripts and amplified the TCR beta CDR3 regions from them. An initial round of RT-PCR targeting the TCR CDR3 relied on the HTBI primer set. TCRdb used MiXCR to reprocess the multiplex PCR reads, holding one entry per CDR3 protein. Of around 400,000 distinct CDR3 sequences in the sample, approximately 14% were seen once. The CDR3 consists of 17 residues. The V and J ends lost 5 bases and 4 bases, in that order; junction bases with no gene match: 12. In germline, CDR1 is WSHSY, CDR2 SAAADI. Findings and limits, study-wide: Peripheral blood also featured most of the thyroid clonotypes expanded above 0.001.

The source is a woman between 18 and 29 years old with Graves' hyperthyroidism that later progressed to Graves' ophthalmopathy. The chain combines TRBV10-2 with TRBJ2-3; 10 bases map to TRBD2. Sequencing was carried out using blood. The CDR3 sequence: CASSRLAGVLVPDTQYF. CDR3 DNA: TGCGCCAGCAGTCGCCTAGCGGGAGTTTTAGTCCCAGATACGCAGTATTTT.